This TCR beta chain was captured by sequencing in a study of blood T cell repertoires in COVID-19. Study-level information: Some COVID-19 samples were acute and others convalescent; all came from the United States, Italy and Spain. The analysed material was cDNA or gDNA that came from T cells, B-cell-depleted T cells, or PBMCs.

How the authors handled the data: Amplified reference gene primers provided the basis for estimating nucleated cell counts. Clones were read by immunoSEQ multiplex PCR, and TCRdb kept only the in-frame ones, dropping some. The DNA was the basis for D and trimming; V, J and clone size are from that table. The sample lists 180,000 or so clones, 85% occurring once. V shed 5 bases and J 5 bases; nucleotides not matched to a gene: 7. From germline, CDR1 is SGHTA and CDR2 FQGNSA. The CDR3 extends over 15 amino acids. This receptor was taken from a woman older than 75 with acute or convalescent COVID-19. The chain recombines TRBV7-2 with TRBJ2-7; 12 nucleotides align to TRBD1. Sequenced: peripheral blood. The CDR3 reads CASSAGTGGFHEQYF. The DNA for the CDR3 is TGTGCCAGCAGCGCCGGGACAGGGGGCTTCCACGAGCAGTACTTC.